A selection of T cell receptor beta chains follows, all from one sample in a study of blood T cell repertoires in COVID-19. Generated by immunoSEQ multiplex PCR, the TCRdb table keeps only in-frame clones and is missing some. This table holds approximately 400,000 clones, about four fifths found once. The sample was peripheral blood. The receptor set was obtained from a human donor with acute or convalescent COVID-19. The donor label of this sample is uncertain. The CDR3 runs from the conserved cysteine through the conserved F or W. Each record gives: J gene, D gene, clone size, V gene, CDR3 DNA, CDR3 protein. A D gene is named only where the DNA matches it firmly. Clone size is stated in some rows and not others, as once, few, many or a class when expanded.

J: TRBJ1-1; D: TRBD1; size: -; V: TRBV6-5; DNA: TGTGCCAGCAGTAACTCAGACAGGGGATGGAACACTGAAGCTTTCTTT; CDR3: CASSNSDRGWNTEAFF
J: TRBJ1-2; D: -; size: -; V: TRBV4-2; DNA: TGTGCCAGCAGCCAAGGCGGAACCTCCCCCTACGGCTACACCTTC; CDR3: CASSQGGTSPYGYTF
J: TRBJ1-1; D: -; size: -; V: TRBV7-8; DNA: TGTGCCAGCAGCCCTCTTACTAGGACAGCGAACACTGAAGCTTTCTTT; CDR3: CASSPLTRTANTEAFF
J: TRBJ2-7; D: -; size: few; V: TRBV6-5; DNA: TGTGCCAGCAGTTACTCCGGGTACGGGACCTACGAGCAGTACTTC; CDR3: CASSYSGYGTYEQYF
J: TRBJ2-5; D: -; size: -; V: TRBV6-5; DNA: TGTGCCAGCAGAGCGGACGGAAATCAAGAGACCCAGTACTTC; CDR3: CASRADGNQETQYF
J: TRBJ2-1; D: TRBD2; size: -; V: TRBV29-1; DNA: TGCAGCGTTGCGGGAACTAGCGGGAGTACCCCCCAAAGGGGTGAGCAGTTCTTC; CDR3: CSVAGTSGSTPQRGEQFF
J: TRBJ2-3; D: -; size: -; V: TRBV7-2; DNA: TGTGCCAGCAGCTTAGTGGAGTACACAGATACGCAGTATTTT; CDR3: CASSLVEYTDTQYF
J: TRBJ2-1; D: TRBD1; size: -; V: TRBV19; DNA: TGTGCCAGTAGACGGGGACAGGGCTACAATGAGCAGTTCTTC; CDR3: CASRRGQGYNEQFF
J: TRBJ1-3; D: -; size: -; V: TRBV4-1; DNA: TGCGCCAGCAGCCTACCTACAGGATCCTCTGGAAACACCATATATTTT; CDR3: CASSLPTGSSGNTIYF
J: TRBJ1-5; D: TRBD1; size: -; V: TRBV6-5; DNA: TGTGCCAGCAGAGGCGGGACAGGGGTTCAGCCCCAGCATTTT; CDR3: CASRGGTGVQPQHF
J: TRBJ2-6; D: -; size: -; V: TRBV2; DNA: TGTGCCAGGTCGGGAGTTGGGGCCAACGTCCTGACTTTC; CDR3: CARSGVGANVLTF
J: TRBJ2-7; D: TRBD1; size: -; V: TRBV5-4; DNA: TGTGCCAGCAGCGGGGGGACAGGGAGCTCCTACGAGCAGTACTTC; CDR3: CASSGGTGSSYEQYF
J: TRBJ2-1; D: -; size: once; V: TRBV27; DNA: TGTGCCAGCGGGGGGTGGGGGTCAAGTGTAAATGAGCAGTTCTTC; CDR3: CASGGWGSSVNEQFF
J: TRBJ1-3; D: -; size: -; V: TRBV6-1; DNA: TGTGCCAGCAGTGAAACCGCGGCCTCCTCTGGAAACACCATATATTTT; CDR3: CASSETAASSGNTIYF
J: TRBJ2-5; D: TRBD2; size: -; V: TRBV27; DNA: TGTGCCAGCCGTCTAGCGGGAGCACGGGAGACCCAGTACTTC; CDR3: CASRLAGARETQYF
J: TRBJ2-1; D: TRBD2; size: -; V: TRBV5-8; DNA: TGTGCCAGCAGCTTGTTCGGGGGGGCCTACAATGAGCAGTTCTTC; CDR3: CASSLFGGAYNEQFF
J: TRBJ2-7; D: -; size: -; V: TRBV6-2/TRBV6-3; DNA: TGTGCCAGCAGTAACGGGTTCGCCTACGAGCAGTACTTC; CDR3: CASSNGFAYEQYF
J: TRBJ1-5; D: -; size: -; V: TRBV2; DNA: TGTGCCAGCAACCCCACGAAGGGGGTAGGACAGCCCCAGCATTTT; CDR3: CASNPTKGVGQPQHF
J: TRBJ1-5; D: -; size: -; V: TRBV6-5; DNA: TGTGCCAGCAGTTCCACGGGGGTTATAGGGCAGCCCCAGCATTTT; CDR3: CASSSTGVIGQPQHF
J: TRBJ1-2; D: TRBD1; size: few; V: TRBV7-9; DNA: TGTGCCAGCAGCTCAGGACAGGGGTACTATGGCTACACCTTC; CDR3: CASSSGQGYYGYTF
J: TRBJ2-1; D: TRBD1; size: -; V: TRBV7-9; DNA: TGTGCCAGCAACATCCGGGACAGGGGGCATGAGCAGTTCTTC; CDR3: CASNIRDRGHEQFF
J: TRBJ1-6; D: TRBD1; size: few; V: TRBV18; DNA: TGTGCCAGCTCGAGGGACAGGGAGAATTCACCCCTCCACTTT; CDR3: CASSRDRENSPLHF
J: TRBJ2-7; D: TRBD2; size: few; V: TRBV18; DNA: TGTGCCAGCTCACCAGCTGGGGGGGCCTACGAGCAGTACTTC; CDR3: CASSPAGGAYEQYF
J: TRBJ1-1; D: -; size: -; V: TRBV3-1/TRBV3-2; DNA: TGTGCCAGCAGCCGCCATCGGAGGTTGAACACTGAAGCTTTCTTT; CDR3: CASSRHRRLNTEAFF
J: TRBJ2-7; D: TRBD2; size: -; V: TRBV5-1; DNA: TGCGCCAGCAGCTTATTAGCGGGGTCCTACGAGCAGTACTTC; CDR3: CASSLLAGSYEQYF
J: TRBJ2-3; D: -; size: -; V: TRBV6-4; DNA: TGTGCCAGCAGTCCGGGGGGCACAGATACGCAGTATTTT; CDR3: CASSPGGTDTQYF
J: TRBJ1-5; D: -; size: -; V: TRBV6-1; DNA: TGTGCCAGCAGTGAAGCTAGACAGGTCAACAATCAGCCCCAGCATTTT; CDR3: CASSEARQVNNQPQHF
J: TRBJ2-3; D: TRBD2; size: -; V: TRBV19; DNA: TGTGCCAGTAGTTTTTTAGCGGGGGCCCGGGGTGATACGCAGTATTTT; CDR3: CASSFLAGARGDTQYF
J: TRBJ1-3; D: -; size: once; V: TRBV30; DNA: TGTGCCTGGACCCCCCCAGGGTACGGAAACACCATATATTTT; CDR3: CAWTPPGYGNTIYF
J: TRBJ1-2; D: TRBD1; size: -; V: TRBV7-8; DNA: TGTGCCAGCAGCTTAGTAACAGGGGCGGGTGGCTACACCTTC; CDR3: CASSLVTGAGGYTF
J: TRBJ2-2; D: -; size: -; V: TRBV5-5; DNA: TGTGCCAGCAGCTTGACGGGAGCGAACACCGGGGAGCTGTTTTTT; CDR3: CASSLTGANTGELFF
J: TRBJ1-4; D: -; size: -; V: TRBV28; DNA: TGTGCCAGCAGACCCTCCATTGGGGCCAATGAAAAACTGTTTTTT; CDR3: CASRPSIGANEKLFF
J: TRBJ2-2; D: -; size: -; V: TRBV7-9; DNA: TGTGCCAGCAGTCTCGCGAGGACCGGGGAGCTGTTTTTT; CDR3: CASSLARTGELFF
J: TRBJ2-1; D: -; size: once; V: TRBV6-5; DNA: TGTGCCAGCAGCCGTGGACGGGGTTACAATGAGCAGTTCTTC; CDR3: CASSRGRGYNEQFF
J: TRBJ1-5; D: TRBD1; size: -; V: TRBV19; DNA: TGTGCCAGTAGTATCGGGACAGGGAATCAGCCCCAGCATTTT; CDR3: CASSIGTGNQPQHF
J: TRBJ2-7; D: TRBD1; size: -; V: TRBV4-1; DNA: TGCGCCAGCAGCCAAGAAGGTCAGGGGGTATACGAGCAGTACTTC; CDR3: CASSQEGQGVYEQYF
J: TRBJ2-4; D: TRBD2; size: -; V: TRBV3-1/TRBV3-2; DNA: TGTGCCAGCAGCCAAGGACTAGCGGGGGGATACAGCATTCAGTACTTC; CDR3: CASSQGLAGGYSIQYF